The 29 T cell receptor beta chains reported below all come from one sample, sequenced in a study of shared clonotypes between healthy human individuals. This table comes from immunoSEQ multiplex PCR, and its TCRdb copy is limited to in-frame clones, with some not included. The sample yields approximately 2.4 million clones, 90% to 97% seen once. Sequencing used naive CD4+ T cells sorted from blood. Subset: CD45RA+ positively selected. Receptors originate from a man between 18 and 29 years old in good health.

Concerning this clone itself: This specimen includes other DNA sequences encoding the same CDR3. This chain links TRBV27 with TRBJ2-5; no reliable D call. V dropped 0 bases and J dropped 4 bases, with 3 bases sitting between them. The CDR3 is 12 amino acids. The germline gives CDR1 MNHEY, CDR2 SMNVEV (reference sequence). CDR3 nucleotide sequence: TGTGCCAGCAGTTTATCGGGAGAGACCCAGTACTTC. It is translated as CASSLSGETQYF.

This sequence joins TRBV7-2 and TRBJ2-7; 8 bases are shared with TRBD1. Trimming removed 5 bases from V and 0 bases from J; junction bases left unmatched: 9. Germline V gives CDR1 SGHTA, CDR2 FQGNSA. The CDR3 length is 16 residues. The CDR3, as DNA: TGTGCCAGCAGCACAAGGGGACAGGTCGGCTCCTACGAGCAGTACTTC. It yields the protein CASSTRGQVGSYEQYF.

The CDR3 here is CAAAGGHQETQYF. Written as DNA, the CDR3 is TGTGCTGCCGCGGGGGGACATCAAGAGACCCAGTACTTC. The chain has TRBV10-3 and TRBJ2-5; 8 positions match TRBD2. Germline CDR1 is ENHRY and CDR2 is SYGVKD. The CDR3 totals 13 residues.

The rearrangement uses TRBV7-2 and TRBJ2-1; 9 positions agree with TRBD1. Trimming took 5 bases from V and 9 from J; bases not matched to a gene: 11. Germline CDR1 and CDR2: SGHTA and FQGNSA. CDR3 length equals 15 residues. This CDR3 reads CASSVQGAVMGEQFF. The CDR3, as DNA: TGTGCCAGCAGCGTACAGGGGGCAGTTATGGGTGAGCAGTTCTTC.

The V gene is TRBV5-6, the J gene TRBJ1-1, with D tentatively TRBD1 (6 bases). V dropped 2 bases and J dropped 5 bases, with 16 bases sitting between them. Per germline, CDR1 SGHDT and CDR2 YYEEEE. This CDR3 is built from 15 residues. The CDR3 DNA reads TGTGCCAGCAGCTTACGGGGGCGCGGAAAGACTGAAGCTTTCTTT. Its protein is CASSLRGRGKTEAFF.

The chain employs TRBV15 and TRBJ1-5; tentatively, D is TRBD1 (5 bases). Deletions cut 6 bases from V and 6 bases from J, with 9 bases between. The CDR3 runs 12 residues. Looked up from germline, CDR1 is LNHNV and CDR2 is YYDKDF (reference sequence). The CDR3 DNA follows: TGTGCCACCAGGAAGGGGATTCAGCCCCAGCATTTT. It yields the protein CATRKGIQPQHF.

A note on this clone: This same CDR3 is encoded by further DNA sequences in the sample. The genes are TRBV9 and TRBJ2-1; TRBD2 matches at 12 bases. The CDR3 length is 16 residues. Trimming at V came to 2 bases and at J to 3 bases, leaving 3 bases not matched to a gene. The germline V gene has CDR1 SGDLS and CDR2 YYNGEE. CDR3 bases: TGTGCCAGCAGCGTCTCACTAGCGGGAGGCTACAATGAGCAGTTCTTC. This translates into CASSVSLAGGYNEQFF.

This rearrangement joins TRBV9 to TRBJ2-3, with 15 nucleotides matching TRBD2. Germline V gives CDR1 SGDLS, CDR2 YYNGEE. The CDR3 is 18 residues long. After removal of 4 bases from V and 0 bases from J, the junction contained 6 bases not matched to a gene. As DNA, the CDR3 is TGTGCCAGCAGCCCAGGGACTAGCGGGGGGAGAAGCACAGATACGCAGTATTTT. Translated: CASSPGTSGGRSTDTQYF. Full variable domain (missing parts from reference TRBV9 and TRBJ2-3): DSGVTQTPKHLITATGQRVTLRCSPRSGDLSVYWYQQSLDQGLQFLIQYYNGEERAKGNILERFSAQQFPDLHSELNLSSLELGDSALYFCASSPGTSGGRSTDTQYFGPGTRLTVL.

This clone was recorded only once. The J gene is TRBJ2-7, the V gene TRBV30; no definite D call. Trimming cost V 4 bases and J 0 bases, with 13 bases left between them. Germline loops: CDR1 GTSNPN, CDR2 SVGIG (reference sequence). The CDR3 runs 14 residues. DNA of the CDR3: TGTGCCTGGACGACCCGGCGGCCCTCCTACGAGCAGTACTTC. This gives the protein CAWTTRRPSYEQYF.

J is TRBJ2-7 and V is TRBV10-3, with D possibly matching TRBD2 (6 bases). The CDR3 totals 16 residues. Germline loops: CDR1 ENHRY, CDR2 SYGVKD. The V end was cut by 5 bases, the J end by 0 bases, with 17 bases between. CDR3 protein: CAISPNSGSYSYEQYF. In DNA, the CDR3 is TGTGCCATCAGTCCGAATAGCGGTTCATACTCCTACGAGCAGTACTTC.

The chain joins TRBV30 to TRBJ1-6; D might be TRBD1 (5 bases). Germline V gene lookup returns CDR1 GTSNPN and CDR2 SVGIG (reference sequence). Trimming left V 5 bases short and J 14 bases short, with 19 bases between. The CDR3 has 13 amino acids. The CDR3 sequence: CAWGAQGSFSLHF. CDR3 nucleotide sequence: TGTGCCTGGGGGGCCCAAGGATCGTTTTCCCTCCACTTT.

The chain employs TRBV7-3 and TRBJ1-1; D perhaps matches TRBD1 (5 bases). This CDR3 comprises 14 residues. Trimming cost V 2 bases and J 2 bases, with 9 bases left between them. CDR1 is SGHTA, CDR2 FQGTGA, per germline. The CDR3 sequence is CASSLHGANTEAFF. In DNA, the CDR3 is TGTGCCAGCAGCTTACATGGGGCCAACACTGAAGCTTTCTTT.

V usage is TRBV21-1 and J usage is TRBJ2-3; the table's TRBD2 call for D was not verified on the DNA. TRBV21-1 is recorded as a pseudogene. This CDR3 is 16 amino acids long. CDR3 residues: CASSTGTSGSTDTQYF. In nucleotides, the CDR3 is TGTGCCAGCAGCACCGGGACTAGCGGTAGCACAGATACGCAGTATTTT.

V and J are TRBV5-5 and TRBJ2-7; 7 bases agree with TRBD1. The CDR3 consists of 15 residues. Germline loops: CDR1 SGHKS, CDR2 YYEKEE (reference sequence). With 2 bases clipped from V and 3 bases from J, the junction kept 8 bases outside the gene matches. CDR3 in amino acids: CASSLSQGVLYEQYF. The CDR3 nucleotides are TGTGCCAGCAGCTTAAGTCAGGGGGTTCTCTACGAGCAGTACTTC.

The V gene is TRBV19, the J gene TRBJ2-2; D is ambiguous. The V end lost 4 bases, the J end lost 4 bases, and 16 bases lay between the germline ends. The CDR3 spans 16 residues. Germline lookup yields CDR1 LNHDA and CDR2 SQIVND (reference sequence). CDR3 in DNA: TGTGCCAGTAGTAGGTGGGGTCTCAGGATCACCGGGGAGCTGTTTTTT. Translation: CASSRWGLRITGELFF.

V is TRBV6-5 and J is TRBJ2-5; D unclear. CDR1 is MNHEY, CDR2 SVGAGI, per germline. The CDR3 contains 15 residues. V lost 2 bases to trimming and J lost 8 bases, with 18 bases between them. The CDR3 here is CASSYDGFPRNTQYF. CDR3 in DNA: TGTGCCAGCAGTTACGACGGATTCCCAAGAAACACCCAGTACTTC.

CDR3 nucleotides: TGTGCCAGCAGCGTGCCCTCCGGGGCGCCCTTGGATTCACCCCTCCACTTT. Translation: CASSVPSGAPLDSPLHF. V and J are TRBV5-5 and TRBJ1-6, with a tentative D call TRBD1 (5 bases). Trimming cost V 4 bases and J 8 bases, with 22 bases left between them. CDR1 and CDR2 (germline): SGHKS, YYEKEE (reference sequence). The CDR3 is made up of 17 amino acids.

The chain recombines TRBV20-1 with TRBJ2-1; D unresolved. The V and J ends lost 0 bases and 9 bases respectively, with 6 bases between them. Germline CDR1 reads DFQATT; CDR2 reads SNEGSKA (reference sequence). The CDR3 has 11 amino acids. CDR3 protein: CSARDILEQFF. The DNA for the CDR3 is TGCAGTGCTAGAGATATCCTTGAGCAGTTCTTC.

This chain uses TRBV11-2 with TRBJ2-2, with a tentative D call TRBD1 (6 bases). The germline V gene has CDR1 SGHAT and CDR2 FQNNGV. The CDR3 contains 14 residues. Trimming shortened V by 2 bases and J by 4 bases, and 8 bases separated the two germline ends. The CDR3 is CASSLQGTTGELFF. DNA for the CDR3: TGTGCCAGCAGCTTACAGGGGACCACCGGGGAGCTGTTTTTT.

The rearrangement uses TRBV5-1 and TRBJ1-6; TRBD1 is a possible D gene (6 bases). CDR1 is SGHRS, CDR2 YFSETQ, per germline. Trimming took 2 bases from V and 7 from J, leaving 13 bases between them. CDR3 length: 15 amino acids. In nucleotides, the CDR3 is TGCGCCAGCAGCTTAAATACAGGGCCCAATTCACCCCTCCACTTT. Translated: CASSLNTGPNSPLHF.

The chain combines TRBV5-5 with TRBJ2-6, with D possibly being TRBD2 (6 bases). Germline V gene lookup returns CDR1 SGHKS and CDR2 YYEKEE (reference sequence). The CDR3 has 16 residues. V lost 5 bases to trimming and J lost 3 bases, with 15 bases between them. The CDR3 coding sequence is TGTGCCAGCAGTTCCGGGGGTGCCCTTGGGGCCAACGTCCTGACTTTC. Translated, it gives CASSSGGALGANVLTF.

This sequence joins TRBV19 and TRBJ2-3; D uncertain. Trimming shortened V by 1 base and J by 0 bases, and 11 bases separated the two germline ends. The germline gives CDR1 LNHDA, CDR2 SQIVND (reference sequence). The CDR3 runs to 16 residues. CDR3: CASSIGYSPSTDTQYF. The CDR3 region has the DNA TGTGCCAGTAGTATAGGGTACAGTCCTAGCACAGATACGCAGTATTTT.

This clone was detected only a few times. The chain carries TRBV5-4 and TRBJ1-2, with unresolved D. V lost 3 bases to trimming and J lost 2 bases, with 8 bases between them. Germline loops: CDR1 SGHNT, CDR2 YYREEE (reference sequence). There are 13 residues in the CDR3. The CDR3 protein is CASSYKGNYGYTF. The CDR3 nucleotides are TGTGCCAGCAGCTATAAAGGCAACTATGGCTACACCTTC.

This clone was recorded a few times. The V and J genes are TRBV5-4 and TRBJ1-6; a possible D gene is TRBD1 (6 bases). This CDR3 contains 15 residues. Trimming removed 0 bases from V and 8 bases from J, with 12 bases in between. Germline-derived CDR1 and CDR2 are SGHNT and YYREEE (reference sequence). The CDR3 protein is CASSLDRDPYSPLHF. The CDR3 bases are TGTGCCAGCAGCTTGGACAGGGACCCTTATTCACCCCTCCACTTT.

The V call is TRBV29-1, the J call TRBJ2-7, with 9 bases lining up with TRBD1. V gave up 6 bases and J gave up 6 bases; unmatched junction bases: 9. CDR1 and CDR2 (germline): SQVTM, ANQGSEA. CDR3 length: 13 residues. The CDR3 coding sequence is TGCAGCGTCGCCGGGACAGGGTATTCCGAGCAGTACTTC. This translates into CSVAGTGYSEQYF.

The chain combines TRBV7-9 with TRBJ2-7, with 8 bases lining up with TRBD1. CDR1 is SEHNR, CDR2 FQNEAQ, per germline (reference sequence). Trimming removed 1 base from V and 7 bases from J; junction bases left unmatched: 9. The CDR3 covers 15 residues. The CDR3 sequence: CASSLVGQGQEEQYF. The CDR3 DNA is TGTGCCAGCAGCTTAGTAGGACAGGGCCAGGAGGAGCAGTACTTC.

V gene TRBV6-1 combines with J gene TRBJ2-7; D gene uncertain. The germline CDR1 and CDR2 sequences are MNHNS and SASEGT. V dropped 1 base and J dropped 1 base, with 14 bases sitting between them. The CDR3 spans 16 residues. Here the CDR3 reads CASSEEWLTPSYEQYF. The CDR3 nucleotides are TGTGCCAGCAGTGAAGAATGGCTTACTCCGTCCTACGAGCAGTACTTC.

In this sample, this clone turned up once. The chain has TRBV18 and TRBJ2-7; 10 nucleotides match TRBD1. There are 17 residues in the CDR3. The germline V gene has CDR1 KGHSH and CDR2 LQKENI. V was clipped by 2 bases and J by 0 bases; unmatched bases: 7. This CDR3 is CASSPVLGQGVSYEQYF. The CDR3 nucleotides are TGTGCCAGCTCACCAGTACTAGGACAGGGGGTCTCCTACGAGCAGTACTTC.

The chain recombines TRBV7-2 with TRBJ1-5; TRBD1 matches at 8 bases. The CDR3 spans 16 residues. CDR1 and CDR2 from the germline V gene are SGHTA and FQGNSA. With V trimmed by 5 bases and J by 4 bases, 10 bases remained unmatched. Here the CDR3 DNA reads TGTGCCAGCAGCCGAGGACAGGGAGGGTCAAATCAGCCCCAGCATTTT. Protein sequence: CASSRGQGGSNQPQHF.